The present TCR beta chain was sequenced within a study of regulatory T cells in long-lasting Graves disease. This clonotype was seen ten or more times. Noted time point: newly diagnosed GD, antithyroid drugs for less than 3 months. The TCR library used RNA extracted from PBMCs. Enrollment of patients was through an endocrinology department in Xi'an, China. Arm-PCR of CDR3 regions with iRepertoire HTBI primers generated TCR beta libraries. Each CDR3 protein is one row after TCRdb ran MiXCR on the multiplex PCR reads. There are about 430,000 distinct CDR3 sequences in the sample; approximately 15% occur only once, and over 7.5% lies in the top ten. The CDR3 totals 13 residues. Per germline, CDR1 MNHNS and CDR2 SASEGT. V shed 8 bases and J shed 6 bases, with 16 bases lying between them. These sequences were also reported in another study, on T cells in Graves' hyperthyroidism and ophthalmopathy. That paper adds: Patients with uncontrolled infections, other autoimmune diseases, pregnancy or lactation were excluded. Diagnoses were established using clinical symptoms, serum thyroxine and TRAb, thyroid ultrasound and orbital computed tomography. With the HTBI primer set, the TCR CDR3 went through a first round of RT-PCR.

This rearrangement joins TRBV6-1 to TRBJ1-2; D perhaps matches TRBD1 (5 bases). The clonotype was recovered from a woman aged 40 to 55 with Graves disease. Sample: peripheral blood mononuclear cells (PBMCs), taken at new diagnosis, from a patient treated with antithyroid drugs. The CDR3 protein is CASWLGGEDGYTF. For the CDR3, the DNA is TGTGCCAGCTGGTTGGGGGGTGAGGATGGCTACACCTTC.